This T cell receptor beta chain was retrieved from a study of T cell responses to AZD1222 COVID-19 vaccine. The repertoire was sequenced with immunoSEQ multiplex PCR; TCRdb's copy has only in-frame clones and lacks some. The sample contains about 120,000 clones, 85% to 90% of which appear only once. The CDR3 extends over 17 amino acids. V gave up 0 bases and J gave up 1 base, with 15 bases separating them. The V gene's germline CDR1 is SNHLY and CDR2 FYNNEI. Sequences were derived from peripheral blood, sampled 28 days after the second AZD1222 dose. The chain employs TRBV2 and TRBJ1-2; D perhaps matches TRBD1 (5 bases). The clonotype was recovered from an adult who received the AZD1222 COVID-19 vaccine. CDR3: CASSEAGVPQLNYGYTF. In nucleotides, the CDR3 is TGTGCCAGCAGTGAAGCAGGGGTTCCCCAACTTAACTATGGCTACACCTTC.